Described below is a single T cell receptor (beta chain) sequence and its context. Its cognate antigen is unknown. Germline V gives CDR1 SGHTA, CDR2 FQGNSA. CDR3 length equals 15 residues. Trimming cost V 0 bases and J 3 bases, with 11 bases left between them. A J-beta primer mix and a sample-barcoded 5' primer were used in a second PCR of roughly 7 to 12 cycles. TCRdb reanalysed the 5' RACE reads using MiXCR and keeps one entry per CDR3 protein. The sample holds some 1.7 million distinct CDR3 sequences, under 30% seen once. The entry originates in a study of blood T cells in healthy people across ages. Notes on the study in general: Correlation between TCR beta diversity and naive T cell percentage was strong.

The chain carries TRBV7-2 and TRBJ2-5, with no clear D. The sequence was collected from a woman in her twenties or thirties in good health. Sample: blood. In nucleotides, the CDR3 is TGTGCCAGCAGCTTAGCAGCAGTTAGAAAAGAGACCCAGTACTTC. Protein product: CASSLAAVRKETQYF.